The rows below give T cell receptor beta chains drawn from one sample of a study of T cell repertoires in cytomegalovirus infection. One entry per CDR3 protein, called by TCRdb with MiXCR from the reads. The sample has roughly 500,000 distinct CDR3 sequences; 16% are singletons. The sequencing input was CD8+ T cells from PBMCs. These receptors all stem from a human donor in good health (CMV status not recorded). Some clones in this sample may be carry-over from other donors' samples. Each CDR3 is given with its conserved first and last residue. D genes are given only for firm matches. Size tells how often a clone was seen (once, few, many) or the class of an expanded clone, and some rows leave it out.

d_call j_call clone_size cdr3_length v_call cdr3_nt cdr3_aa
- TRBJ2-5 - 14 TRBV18 TGTGCCAGCTCACCACCGACGGACCAAGAGACCCAGTACTTC CASSPPTDQETQYF
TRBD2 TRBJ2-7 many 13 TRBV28 TGTGCCAGCGGCTGGCGGGAGAATGCCGAGCAGTACTTC CASGWRENAEQYF
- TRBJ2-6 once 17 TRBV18 TGTGCCAGCTCTCTTAATCAGGGAGAACCTGGGGCCAACGTCCTGACTTTC CASSLNQGEPGANVLTF
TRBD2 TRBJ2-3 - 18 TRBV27 TGTGCCAGCAGTTTACTCCTCGGGGGGGCCCTGGGCACAGATACGCAGTATTTT CASSLLLGGALGTDTQYF
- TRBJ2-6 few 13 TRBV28 TGTGCCATCGAGGGCTCTGGGGCCAACGTCCTGACTTTC CAIEGSGANVLTF
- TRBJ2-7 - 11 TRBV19 TGTGCCACCGCCTCTCCCTACGAGCAGTACTTC CATASPYEQYF
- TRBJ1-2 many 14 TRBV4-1 TGCGCCAGCAGCCAAGATTTCGGAAACTATGGCTACACCTTC CASSQDFGNYGYTF
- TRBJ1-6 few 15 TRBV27 TGTGCCAGCAGTTTAGATAAGGGAAATAATTCACCCCTCCACTTT CASSLDKGNNSPLHF
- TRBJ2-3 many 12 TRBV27 TGTGCCAGCATGGGGCGCACAGATACGCAGTATTTT CASMGRTDTQYF
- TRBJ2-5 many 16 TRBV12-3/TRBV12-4 TGTGCCAGCAGTGGGGACCGGGACTCACTACAAGAGACCCAGTACTTC CASSGDRDSLQETQYF
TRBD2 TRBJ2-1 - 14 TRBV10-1 TGCGCCAGCAGTGAGACGGGGGGGATGAATGAGCAGTTCTTC CASSETGGMNEQFF
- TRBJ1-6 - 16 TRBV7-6 TGTGCCAGCAGCCCATGGGGGGCTAGAGATTTTTCATCTCTCCACTTT CASSPWGARDFSSLHF
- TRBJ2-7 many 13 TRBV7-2 TGTGCCAGCAGCCTATCCCAGGGTGCCGAGCAGTACTTC CASSLSQGAEQYF
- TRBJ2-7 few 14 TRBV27 TGTGCCAGCAGTTCCCACAGGGTCGCCTACGAGCAGTACTTC CASSSHRVAYEQYF
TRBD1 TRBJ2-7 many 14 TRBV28 TGTGCCAGCAGCCGACACAGGGGCCGGGACGAGCAGTACTTC CASSRHRGRDEQYF
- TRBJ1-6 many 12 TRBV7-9 TGTGCCAGCAGCTTAGCTGGTTCACCCCTCCACTTT CASSLAGSPLHF
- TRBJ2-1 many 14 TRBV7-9 TGTGCCAGCAGCTTAGCAGGCTTCTACAATGAGCAGTTCTTC CASSLAGFYNEQFF
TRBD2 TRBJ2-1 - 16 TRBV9 TGTGCCAGCAGCGCCTTCGGACTAGCGGGAGACGGGGAGCAGTTCTTC CASSAFGLAGDGEQFF
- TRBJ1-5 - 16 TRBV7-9 TGTGCCAGCAGCTTAGAAGGTAGTGTAAGCAATCAGCCCCAGCATTTT CASSLEGSVSNQPQHF
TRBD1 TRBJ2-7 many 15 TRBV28 TGTGCCAGCAGTTCTACGACAGGGGGGTCGGGCGAGCAGTACTTC CASSSTTGGSGEQYF
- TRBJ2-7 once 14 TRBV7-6 TGTGCCAGCAGCCAATCACAGTTTCCCTACGAGCAGTACTTC CASSQSQFPYEQYF
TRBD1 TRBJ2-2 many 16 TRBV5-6 TGTGCCAGCAGCTTTTCGGGACAGGGGCGCACCGGGGAGCTGTTTTTT CASSFSGQGRTGELFF
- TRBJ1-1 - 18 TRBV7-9 TGTGCCAGCAGCGCCGGGGGGGGTTACGGGGGGCCGGACACTGAAGCTTTCTTT CASSAGGGYGGPDTEAFF